The entry below describes one TCR beta chain. The CDR3 spans 17 residues. Germline V gene data show CDR1 as SNHLY and CDR2 as FYNNEI. The ends lost 3 bases at V and 1 base at J; junction bases unmatched: 6. Hyperthyroidism was newly diagnosed in patients aged 18 to 65 (duration under 2 months). RNA transcripts served as the template for amplifying TCR beta CDR3 regions. During a first-round RT-PCR of the TCR CDR3, the HTBI primer set was used. MiXCR, applied by TCRdb to the multiplex PCR reads, yields one record per CDR3 protein. The sample holds around 450,000 distinct CDR3 sequences, approximately 13% seen once. This sample is drawn from a study of T cells in Graves' hyperthyroidism and ophthalmopathy.

The genes are TRBV2 and TRBJ2-3, with 11 bases lining up with TRBD2. The sequence was obtained from a woman aged 18-29 years with Graves' hyperthyroidism. Sequencing used blood. CDR3 DNA sequence: TGTGCCAGCAGTGATTTGTCGGGACTAGCGGGCACAGATACGCAGTATTTT. Translating gives CASSDLSGLAGTDTQYF. The full variable domain, completed using reference TRBV2 and TRBJ2-3, is EPEVTQTPSHQVTQMGQEVILRCVPISNHLYFYWYRQILGQKVEFLVSFYNNEISEKSEIFDDQFSVERPDGSNFTLKIRSTKLEDSAMYFCASSDLSGLAGTDTQYFGPGTRLTVL.